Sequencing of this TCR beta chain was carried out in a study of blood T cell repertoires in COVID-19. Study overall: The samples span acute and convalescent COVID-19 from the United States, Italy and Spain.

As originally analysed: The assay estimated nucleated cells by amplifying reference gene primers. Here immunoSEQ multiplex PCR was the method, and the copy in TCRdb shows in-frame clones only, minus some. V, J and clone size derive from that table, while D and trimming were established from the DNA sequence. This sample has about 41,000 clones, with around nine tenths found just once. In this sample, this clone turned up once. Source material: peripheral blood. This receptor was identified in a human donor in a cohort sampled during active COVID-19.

As DNA, the CDR3 is TGTGCCAGCAGCCCGCGGGAAGTGTCCTACGAGCAGTACTTC. Its translation is CASSPREVSYEQYF. The chain recombines TRBV13 with TRBJ2-7, with D possibly TRBD2 on 6 matching bases. Germline V CDR1 and CDR2: PRHDT, FYEKMQ (reference sequence). Trimming shortened V by 5 bases and J by 1 base, and 12 bases separated the two germline ends. CDR3 length: 14 amino acids.